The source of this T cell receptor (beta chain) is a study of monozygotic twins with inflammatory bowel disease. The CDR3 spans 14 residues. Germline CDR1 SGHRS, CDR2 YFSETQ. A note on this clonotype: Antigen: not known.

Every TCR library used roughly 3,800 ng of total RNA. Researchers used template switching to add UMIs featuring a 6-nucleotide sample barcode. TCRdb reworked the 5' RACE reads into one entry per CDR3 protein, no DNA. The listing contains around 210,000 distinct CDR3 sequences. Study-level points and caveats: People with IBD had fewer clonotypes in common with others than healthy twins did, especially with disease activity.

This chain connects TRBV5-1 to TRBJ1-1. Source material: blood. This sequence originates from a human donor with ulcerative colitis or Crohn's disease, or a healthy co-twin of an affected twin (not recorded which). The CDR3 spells CASSFADVNTEAFF. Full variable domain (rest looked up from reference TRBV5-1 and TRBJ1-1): KAGVTQTPRYLIKTRGQQVTLSCSPISGHRSVSWYQQTPGQGLQFLFEYFSETQRNKGNFPGRFSGRQFSNSRSEMNVSTLELGDSALYLCASSFADVNTEAFFGQGTRLTVV.